This T cell receptor (beta chain) was identified in a study of blood T cell repertoires in COVID-19. Here immunoSEQ multiplex PCR was the method, and the copy in TCRdb shows in-frame clones only, minus some. The repertoire has some 400,000 clones, about four fifths of them found once; the top ten carry 0.85% to 1.3%. This receptor was taken from a human donor with acute or convalescent COVID-19. The donor label of this sample is uncertain. What was sequenced was peripheral blood.

CDR3 nucleotide sequence: TGTGCCAGCAGACGGACAGGGGCGATTGGTAATGAAAAACTGTTTTTT. Protein: CASRRTGAIGNEKLFF. J is TRBJ1-4 and V is TRBV7-2, with 9 bases that match TRBD1. This CDR3 region has 16 residues. V lost 6 bases, J lost 4 bases, and 9 bases stayed unmatched. CDR1 SGHTA and CDR2 FQGNSA come from the germline V gene.